This T cell receptor (beta chain) was retrieved from a study of blood T cell repertoires in COVID-19. About the study: Researchers got acute and convalescent COVID-19 samples from the United States, Italy and Spain. T cells, B-cell-depleted T cells, or PBMCs provided the cDNA or gDNA that served as material.

The length of the CDR3 is 14 residues. The V gene lost 4 bases and the J gene lost 7 bases, with 11 bases spanning the gap. Germline V gene sequence: CDR1 LNHDA, CDR2 SQIVND (reference sequence). Original data processing: Amplification of reference gene primers was used by the study to estimate nucleated cell counts. Repertoires were generated with immunoSEQ multiplex PCR, while TCRdb's copy carries only in-frame clones and drops some. V, J and clone size derive from that table, while D and trimming were established from the DNA sequence. This sample has around 250,000 clones; about four fifths occur once, and the top ten carry roughly 1.9%.

Sequencing input: peripheral blood. The receptor comes from a man younger than 40 who had recovered from COVID-19. The chain combines TRBV19 with TRBJ1-6; tentatively, D is TRBD1 (6 bases). The CDR3 DNA reads as TGTGCCAGTAGTAGGACAGTGGGGAATTCACCCCTCCACTTT. Residues: CASSRTVGNSPLHF.